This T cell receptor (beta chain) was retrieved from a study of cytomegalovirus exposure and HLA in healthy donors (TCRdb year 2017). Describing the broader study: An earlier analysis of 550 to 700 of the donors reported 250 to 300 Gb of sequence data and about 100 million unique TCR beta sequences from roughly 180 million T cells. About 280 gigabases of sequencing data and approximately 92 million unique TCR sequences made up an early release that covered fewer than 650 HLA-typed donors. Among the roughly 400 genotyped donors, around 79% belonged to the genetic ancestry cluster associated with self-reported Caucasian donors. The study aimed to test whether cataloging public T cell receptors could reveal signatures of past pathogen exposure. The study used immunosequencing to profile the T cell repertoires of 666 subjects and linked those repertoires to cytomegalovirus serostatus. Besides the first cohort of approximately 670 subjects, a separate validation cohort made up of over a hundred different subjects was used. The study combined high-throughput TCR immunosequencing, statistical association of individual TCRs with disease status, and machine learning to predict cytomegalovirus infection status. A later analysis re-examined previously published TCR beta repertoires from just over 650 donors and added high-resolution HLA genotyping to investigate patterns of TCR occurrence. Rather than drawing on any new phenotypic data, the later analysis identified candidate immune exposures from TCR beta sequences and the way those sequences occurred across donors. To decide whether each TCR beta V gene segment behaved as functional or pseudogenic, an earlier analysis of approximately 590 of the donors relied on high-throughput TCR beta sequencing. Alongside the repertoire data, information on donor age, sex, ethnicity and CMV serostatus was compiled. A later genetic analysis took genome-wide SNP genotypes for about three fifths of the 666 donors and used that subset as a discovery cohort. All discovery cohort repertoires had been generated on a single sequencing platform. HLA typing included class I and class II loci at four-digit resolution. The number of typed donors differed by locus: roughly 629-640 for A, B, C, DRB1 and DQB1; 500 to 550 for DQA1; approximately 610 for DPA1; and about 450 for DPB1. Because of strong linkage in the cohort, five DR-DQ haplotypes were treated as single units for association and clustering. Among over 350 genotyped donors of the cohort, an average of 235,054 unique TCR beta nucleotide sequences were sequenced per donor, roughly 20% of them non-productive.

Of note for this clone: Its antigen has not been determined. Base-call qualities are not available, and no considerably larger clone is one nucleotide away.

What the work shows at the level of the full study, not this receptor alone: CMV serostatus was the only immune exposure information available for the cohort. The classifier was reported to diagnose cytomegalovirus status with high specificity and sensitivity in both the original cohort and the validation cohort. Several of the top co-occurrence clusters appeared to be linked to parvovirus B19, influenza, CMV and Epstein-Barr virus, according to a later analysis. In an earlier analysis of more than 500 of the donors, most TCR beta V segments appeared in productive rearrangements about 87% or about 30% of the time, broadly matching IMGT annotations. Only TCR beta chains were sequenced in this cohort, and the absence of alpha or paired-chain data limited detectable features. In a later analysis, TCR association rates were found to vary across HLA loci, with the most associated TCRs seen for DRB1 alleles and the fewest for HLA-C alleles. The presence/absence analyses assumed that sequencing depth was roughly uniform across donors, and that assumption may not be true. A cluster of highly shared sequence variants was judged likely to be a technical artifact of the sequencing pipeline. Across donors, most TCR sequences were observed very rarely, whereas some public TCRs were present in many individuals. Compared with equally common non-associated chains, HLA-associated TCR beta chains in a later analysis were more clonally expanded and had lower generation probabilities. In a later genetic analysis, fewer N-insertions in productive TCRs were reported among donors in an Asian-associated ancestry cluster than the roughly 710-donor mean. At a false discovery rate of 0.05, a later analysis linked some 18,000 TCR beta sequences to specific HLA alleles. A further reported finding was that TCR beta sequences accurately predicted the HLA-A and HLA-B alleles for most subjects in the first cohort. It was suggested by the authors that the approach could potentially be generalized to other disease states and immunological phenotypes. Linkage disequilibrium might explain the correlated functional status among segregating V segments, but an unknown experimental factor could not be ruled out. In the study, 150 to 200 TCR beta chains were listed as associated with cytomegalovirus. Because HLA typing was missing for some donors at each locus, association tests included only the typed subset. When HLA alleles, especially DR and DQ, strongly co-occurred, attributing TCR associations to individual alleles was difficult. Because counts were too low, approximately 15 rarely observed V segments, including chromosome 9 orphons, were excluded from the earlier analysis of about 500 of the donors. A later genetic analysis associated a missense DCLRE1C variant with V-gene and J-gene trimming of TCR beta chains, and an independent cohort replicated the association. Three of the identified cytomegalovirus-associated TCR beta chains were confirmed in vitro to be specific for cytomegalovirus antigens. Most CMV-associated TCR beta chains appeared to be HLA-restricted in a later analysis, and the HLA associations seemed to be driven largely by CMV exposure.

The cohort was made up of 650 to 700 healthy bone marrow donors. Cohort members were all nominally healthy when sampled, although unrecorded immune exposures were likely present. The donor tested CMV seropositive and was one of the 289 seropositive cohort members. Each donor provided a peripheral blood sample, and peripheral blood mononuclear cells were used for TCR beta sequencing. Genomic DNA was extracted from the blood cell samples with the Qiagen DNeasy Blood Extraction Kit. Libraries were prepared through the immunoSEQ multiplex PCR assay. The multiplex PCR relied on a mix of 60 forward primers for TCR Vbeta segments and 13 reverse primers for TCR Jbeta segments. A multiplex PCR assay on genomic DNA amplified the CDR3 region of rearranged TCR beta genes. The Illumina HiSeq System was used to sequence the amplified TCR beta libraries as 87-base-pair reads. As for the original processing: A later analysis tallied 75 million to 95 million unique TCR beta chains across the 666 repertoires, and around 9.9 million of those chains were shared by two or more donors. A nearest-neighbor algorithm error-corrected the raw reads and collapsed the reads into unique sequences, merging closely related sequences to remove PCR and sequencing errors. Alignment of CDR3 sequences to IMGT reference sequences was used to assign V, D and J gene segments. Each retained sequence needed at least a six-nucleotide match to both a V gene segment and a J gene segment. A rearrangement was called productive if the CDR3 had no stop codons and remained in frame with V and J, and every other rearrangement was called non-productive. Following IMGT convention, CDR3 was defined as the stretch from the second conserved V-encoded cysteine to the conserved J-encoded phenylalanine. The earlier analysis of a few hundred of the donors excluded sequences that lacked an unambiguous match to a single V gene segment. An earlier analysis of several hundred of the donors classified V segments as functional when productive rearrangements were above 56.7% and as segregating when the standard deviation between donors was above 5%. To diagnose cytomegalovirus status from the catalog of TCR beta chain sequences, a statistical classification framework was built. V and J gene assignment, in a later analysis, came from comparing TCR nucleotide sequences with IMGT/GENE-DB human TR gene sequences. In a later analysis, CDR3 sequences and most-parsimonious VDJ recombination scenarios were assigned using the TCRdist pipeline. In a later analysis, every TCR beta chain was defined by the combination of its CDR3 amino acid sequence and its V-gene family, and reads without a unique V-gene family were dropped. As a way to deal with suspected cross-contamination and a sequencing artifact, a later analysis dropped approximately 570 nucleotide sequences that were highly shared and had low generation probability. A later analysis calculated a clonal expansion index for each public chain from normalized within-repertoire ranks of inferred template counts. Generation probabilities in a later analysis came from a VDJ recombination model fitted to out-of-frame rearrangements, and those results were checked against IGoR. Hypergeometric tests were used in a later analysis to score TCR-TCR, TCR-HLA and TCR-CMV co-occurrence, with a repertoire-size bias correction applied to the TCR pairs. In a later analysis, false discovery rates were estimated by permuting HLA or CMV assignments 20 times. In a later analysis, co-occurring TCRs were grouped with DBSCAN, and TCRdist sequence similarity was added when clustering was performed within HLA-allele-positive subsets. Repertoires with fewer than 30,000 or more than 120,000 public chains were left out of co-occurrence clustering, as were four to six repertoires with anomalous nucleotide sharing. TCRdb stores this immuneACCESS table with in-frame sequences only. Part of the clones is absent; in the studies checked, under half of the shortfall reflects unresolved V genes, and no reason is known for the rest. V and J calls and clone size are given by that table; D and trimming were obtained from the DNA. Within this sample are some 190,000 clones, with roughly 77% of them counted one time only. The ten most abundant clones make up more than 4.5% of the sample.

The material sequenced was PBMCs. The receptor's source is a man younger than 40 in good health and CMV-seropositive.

In nucleotides, the sequence is TGTGCCTGGAGGTCGGAGGGGGCAGGCCACGAGCAGTACTTC. This codes for CAWRSEGAGHEQYF. The sequence links TRBV30 to TRBJ2-7; the best D guess is TRBD1, with 7 bases matching. V is clipped by 3 bases and J by 5 bases, and the sequence between their germline boundaries is 17 bases long. The CDR3, cysteine through phenylalanine, is 14 amino acids long. Just CDR3 DNA is preserved here, 42 bases in frame from base 1. The germline V gene (reference sequence) gives CDR1 as GTSNPN and CDR2 as SVGIG.